This T cell receptor beta chain was observed in a study of blood T cell repertoires in COVID-19. Study background: Sites in the United States, Italy and Spain provided acute and convalescent COVID-19 samples. T cells, B-cell-depleted T cells, or PBMCs supplied cDNA or gDNA.

The V and J ends lost 5 bases and 3 bases, in that order; junction bases with no gene match: 4. Germline loops: CDR1 MDHEN, CDR2 SYDVKM. This CDR3 comprises 13 residues. In the original workflow: Reference gene primer amplification in the assay estimated nucleated cell counts. This table comes from immunoSEQ multiplex PCR, and its TCRdb copy is limited to in-frame clones, with some not included. Clone size and the V and J calls come from that table; the DNA yielded D and trimming. The table records hundreds of thousands of clones, around 89% of them present only once. This clonotype originated in a woman in her 30s with acute or convalescent COVID-19. The sequenced material came from peripheral blood. This chain uses TRBV28 with TRBJ2-7; 7 bases fit TRBD1. The CDR3 DNA sequence: TGTGCCAGCAGTCGAAGGGGGCTCTACGAGCAGTACTTC. Translated: CASSRRGLYEQYF.